Each of the 18 T cell receptor beta chains below was sequenced from the same sample in a study of CD4 T cells in relation to SARS-CoV-2 and coronaviruses. This table comes from immunoSEQ multiplex PCR, and its TCRdb copy is limited to in-frame clones, with some not included. This table has under 25,000 clones, just under 80% appearing once. Before the COVID-19 pandemic, during about 2010-2018, CD4+ T cells were taken from unexposed donors. Isolation of CD4+ T cells took place after about eleven days in culture. These receptors' antigens are unknown. Sequencing was carried out using CD4+ T cells from PBMCs, cultured in vitro. These receptors all come from a human donor in good health.

The rearrangement uses TRBV7-9 and TRBJ1-1; tentative D call: TRBD1 (5 bases). This CDR3 comprises 13 residues. The germline gives CDR1 SEHNR, CDR2 FQNEAQ (reference sequence). V was pared by 5 bases and J by 6 bases, with 13 bases between. This CDR3 reads CASSPSGGAEAFF. The CDR3 nucleotides are TGTGCCAGCAGCCCATCCGGGGGGGCTGAAGCTTTCTTT.

This clone has only a few counts. V usage is TRBV19 and J usage is TRBJ2-1; 9 bases match TRBD2. The CDR3 runs to 16 residues. Trimming took 7 bases from V and 1 from J; bases not matched to a gene: 8. Germline V gene lookup returns CDR1 LNHDA and CDR2 SQIVND (reference sequence). The CDR3 DNA reads as TGTGCCAGTACCGAATGGGCGGGAGGGTCCTACAATGAGCAGTTCTTC. Amino acids: CASTEWAGGSYNEQFF.

The V and J genes are TRBV7-3 and TRBJ2-1; 8 bases fit TRBD2. Unmatched junction bases numbered 8, after V lost 3 bases and J lost 7 bases. Per the germline V gene, CDR1 is SGHTA and CDR2 is FQGTGA. This CDR3 is 15 amino acids long. Here the CDR3 reads CASSFSGSAGNEQFF. In nucleotides, the CDR3 is TGTGCCAGCAGCTTCAGCGGGAGTGCTGGGAATGAGCAGTTCTTC.

This chain connects TRBV4-1 to TRBJ2-2; D is possibly TRBD1 or TRBD2 (7 bases each). This CDR3 spans 16 amino acids. Looked up from germline, CDR1 is MGHRA and CDR2 is YSYEKL. Trimming stripped 4 bases from V and 4 bases from J, with 16 bases between. The DNA of the CDR3 is TGCGCCAGCAGCCCCAGGGGGACTACCTTCACCGGGGAGCTGTTTTTT. As protein: CASSPRGTTFTGELFF.

This chain connects TRBV7-2 to TRBJ1-1; tentative D call: TRBD1 (6 bases). The CDR3 is 16 residues long. The V gene's germline CDR1 is SGHTA and CDR2 FQGNSA. The V end lost 1 base, the J end lost 12 bases, and 24 bases lay between the germline ends. CDR3 DNA: TGTGCCAGCAGCTTAGATCGCATGGGAGGGGGGCTGGTTCCTTTCTTT. This encodes CASSLDRMGGGLVPFF.

The rearrangement joins TRBV6-2 or TRBV6-3 to TRBJ1-3; the D gene is possibly TRBD1 (5 bases). The CDR3 is made up of 13 amino acids. V lost 4 bases, J lost 3 bases, and 7 bases lay in between. The germline gives CDR1 MNHEY, CDR2 SVGEGT. Here the CDR3 reads CASSWTIGNTIYF. DNA for the CDR3: TGTGCCAGCAGTTGGACAATTGGAAACACCATATATTTT.

The chain has TRBV7-3 and TRBJ2-3; D is possibly TRBD1 (5 bases). Trimming left V 2 bases short and J 0 bases short, with 21 bases between. Germline V lookup: CDR1 SGHTA, CDR2 FQGTGA. CDR3 length: 19 amino acids. CDR3 region: CASSLRVGPGATSTDTQYF. In DNA, the CDR3 is TGTGCCAGCAGCTTACGCGTGGGGCCAGGAGCTACTAGCACAGATACGCAGTATTTT.

V and J are TRBV6-6 and TRBJ1-2, with D hard to call. The CDR3 is 16 residues long. Deletions cut 0 bases from V and 0 bases from J, with 11 bases between. Germline lookup yields CDR1 MNHNY and CDR2 SVGAGI (reference sequence). In nucleotides, the CDR3 is TGTGCCAGCAGTTACTCCGAGGAACTCCCTAACTATGGCTACACCTTC. Its translation: CASSYSEELPNYGYTF.

By share of the sample, this clone is large. The rearrangement joins TRBV19 to TRBJ2-6; TRBD1 matches 7 bases. The germline gives CDR1 LNHDA, CDR2 SQIVND (reference sequence). The V and J ends lost 0 bases and 0 bases, in that order; junction bases with no gene match: 8. The CDR3 has 19 residues. The CDR3 is CASSIDLPRQGSGANVLTF. CDR3 coding DNA: TGTGCCAGTAGTATAGATCTCCCGAGACAGGGCTCTGGGGCCAACGTCCTGACTTTC.

The chain links TRBV2 to TRBJ1-1; D perhaps matches TRBD1 (5 bases). Germline values: CDR1 SNHLY, CDR2 FYNNEI. This CDR3 has 15 amino acids. The V end lost 5 bases, the J end lost 0 bases, and 13 bases lay between the germline ends. The CDR3 loop is CASSKRGLLNTEAFF. The CDR3 nucleotides are TGTGCCAGCAGTAAACGGGGACTGCTGAACACTGAAGCTTTCTTT.

The rearrangement joins TRBV27 to TRBJ2-3; unclear D gene. V was cut by 2 bases and J by 2 bases, with 8 bases left in between. Germline CDR1 MNHEY, CDR2 SMNVEV (reference sequence). There are 14 residues in the CDR3. The CDR3 DNA reads as TGTGCCAGCAGTTTACTTAGGTCCACAGATACGCAGTATTTT. Protein: CASSLLRSTDTQYF.

V and J are TRBV18 and TRBJ1-2; D is unclear. CDR1 is KGHSH, CDR2 LQKENI, per germline. The ends were cut back, 6 bases at V and 4 bases at J, with 12 bases in the middle. This CDR3 region has 13 residues. The DNA for the CDR3 is TGTGCCAGCTCCACGGCAGGTGGCTATGGCTACACCTTC. Its translation is CASSTAGGYGYTF.

This clone appeared a few times. The chain has TRBV20-1 and TRBJ2-4; D perhaps matches TRBD1 (6 bases). Germline values: CDR1 DFQATT, CDR2 SNEGSKA (reference sequence). The CDR3 consists of 15 residues. Trimming took off 3 bases at V and 1 base at J, with 13 bases between the two ends. CDR3: CSASTGQLAKNIQYF. The CDR3 DNA follows: TGCAGTGCTAGTACGGGACAACTCGCCAAAAACATTCAGTACTTC.

The genes are TRBV5-6 and TRBJ2-7, with D possibly being TRBD1 (5 bases). Trimming took 4 bases from V and 3 from J, leaving 11 bases between them. Germline-derived CDR1 and CDR2 are SGHDT and YYEEEE. CDR3 length: 13 amino acids. The CDR3 protein is CASSRPGFYEQYF. CDR3 sequence (DNA): TGTGCCAGCAGCCGTCCAGGGTTCTACGAGCAGTACTTC.

CDR3 nucleotides: TGTGCCAGCACCGGGACTTCCCATTATGGCTACACCTTC. This codes for CASTGTSHYGYTF. The gene calls are TRBV28 and TRBJ1-2; D may be TRBD1 (5 bases). The germline V and J ends were trimmed by 7 bases and 5 bases, with 14 bases remaining between them. Germline V gene lookup returns CDR1 MDHEN and CDR2 SYDVKM. CDR3 length: 13 amino acids.

The chain combines TRBV3-1 (or the pseudogene TRBV3-2) with TRBJ1-6, with 7 bases that match TRBD1. This CDR3 is built from 14 residues. In germline, CDR1 is LGHDT, CDR2 YNNKEL (reference sequence). V shed 4 bases, J shed 7 bases, and the junction held 4 bases outside the gene matches. CDR3 in amino acids: CASSPGQANSPLHF. The CDR3 region has the DNA TGTGCCAGCAGCCCCGGACAGGCCAATTCACCCCTCCACTTT.

This clone has more than one count but fewer than ten. This sequence joins TRBV2 and TRBJ2-1; 9 bases align to TRBD2. The CDR3 is made up of 14 amino acids. Looked up from germline, CDR1 is SNHLY and CDR2 is FYNNEI. Losses at the gene ends were 5 bases for V and 8 bases for J; bases not matched to a gene: 7. CDR3 region: CASSLSSGIDEQFF. The CDR3 nucleotides are TGTGCCAGCAGTTTGTCTAGCGGGATCGATGAGCAGTTCTTC.

This rearrangement joins TRBV4-2 to TRBJ2-7, with 12 bases matching TRBD2. The junction had 0 bases not matched to a gene; V was cut back by 1 base and J by 2 bases. This CDR3 is built from 15 residues. Germline loops: CDR1 LGHNA, CDR2 YNFKEQ. The CDR3 reads CASSQGLAGAYEQYF. The CDR3 nucleotides are TGTGCCAGCAGCCAAGGACTAGCGGGAGCCTACGAGCAGTACTTC.